This entry lists 20 T cell receptor beta chains sequenced from one sample in a study of T cell repertoires in cytomegalovirus infection. TCRdb re-called the reads through MiXCR, storing one row per CDR3 protein. The data show 700,000 to 850,000 distinct CDR3 sequences, with roughly 33% seen just once and under 15% held by the top ten. Antigens for these TCRs are unknown. Specimen: cultured CD8+ T cells from PBMCs, collected from culture after CMV antigen stimulation. All receptors come from a human donor in good health (CMV status not recorded). Some clones in this sample may be carry-over from other donors' samples.

The sample holds a few counts of this clonotype. The chain links TRBV7-6 to TRBJ1-6; 9 bases are shared with TRBD1. The CDR3 consists of 16 residues. V was clipped by 4 bases and J by 7 bases; unmatched bases: 8. Germline V gene data show CDR1 as SGHVS and CDR2 as FNYEAQ. CDR3: CASSSRLGTGNSPLHF. The CDR3 DNA follows: TGTGCCAGCAGCTCCCGATTGGGGACAGGGAATTCACCCCTCCACTTT.

V usage is TRBV6-1 and J usage is TRBJ2-7, with 8 bases that match TRBD1. The CDR3 extends over 14 amino acids. The trim removed 6 bases at V and 2 bases at J, leaving 6 bases unmatched. Germline CDR1 and CDR2: MNHNS and SASEGT. The CDR3 sequence: CASRLGTGPYEQYF. For the CDR3, the DNA is TGTGCCAGCAGGCTCGGGACAGGACCCTACGAGCAGTACTTC.

The chain links TRBV5-1 to TRBJ1-2, with 11 nucleotides matching TRBD1. V shed 0 bases and J 7 bases; nucleotides not matched to a gene: 8. Germline V lookup: CDR1 SGHRS, CDR2 YFSETQ. This CDR3 is built from 16 residues. CDR3 sequence: CASSLAVGQGATGYTF. The DNA of the CDR3 is TGCGCCAGCAGCTTGGCCGTCGGACAGGGGGCGACTGGCTACACCTTC.

V is TRBV6-1 and J is TRBJ2-3; 9 bases fit TRBD1. Looked up from germline, CDR1 is MNHNS and CDR2 is SASEGT. The V gene end was trimmed by 8 bases and the J gene end by 4 bases; junction bases not matched to a gene: 13. The CDR3 extends over 16 amino acids. CDR3 DNA: TGTGCCAGCCCTACGTGGGGGACAGGGTTCCCAGATACGCAGTATTTT. Protein sequence: CASPTWGTGFPDTQYF.

This clonotype was counted ten times or more. The chain links TRBV7-2 to TRBJ2-2; the match to TRBD2 covers 8 bases. Looked up from germline, CDR1 is SGHTA and CDR2 is FQGNSA. The V gene end was trimmed by 1 base and the J gene end by 5 bases; junction bases not matched to a gene: 9. This CDR3 contains 17 residues. The CDR3 loop reads CASSLVPLAGGTGELFF. The CDR3 DNA reads as TGTGCCAGCAGCTTAGTCCCTCTAGCGGGCGGAACCGGGGAGCTGTTTTTT.

The chain couples TRBV6-6 to TRBJ1-5, with D tentatively TRBD1 (5 bases). CDR1 and CDR2 from the germline V gene are MNHNY and SVGAGI (reference sequence). CDR3 length: 15 amino acids. V shed 6 bases and J shed 10 bases, with 22 bases lying between them. The CDR3 here is CASSPSEAGIEPQHF. Here the CDR3 DNA reads TGTGCCAGCAGCCCCTCAGAGGCAGGGATCGAACCCCAGCATTTT.

This chain joins TRBV7-6 and TRBJ2-1, with 10 positions matching TRBD2. CDR1 is SGHVS and CDR2 is FNYEAQ in the germline V gene. V gave up 5 bases and J gave up 8 bases; unmatched junction bases: 9. The CDR3 is 15 residues long. DNA of the CDR3: TGTGCCAGCAGCCCGTCAGCGGGGGGGTATTATGAGCAGTTCTTC. Amino acid sequence: CASSPSAGGYYEQFF. Using reference TRBV7-6 and TRBJ2-1 for the parts outside the CDR3, the full variable domain is GAGVSQSPRYKVTKRGQDVALRCDPISGHVSLYWYRQALGQGPEFLTYFNYEAQQDKSGLPNDRFSAERPEGSISTLTIQRTEQRDSAMYRCASSPSAGGYYEQFFGPGTRLTVL.

This chain links TRBV19 with TRBJ1-5; D is uncertain. Trimming took off 5 bases at V and 3 bases at J, with 8 bases between the two ends. Germline loops: CDR1 LNHDA, CDR2 SQIVND (reference sequence). This CDR3 contains 13 residues. The chain's CDR3 is CASSVYTNQPQHF. The DNA for the CDR3 is TGTGCCAGTAGTGTTTACACCAATCAGCCCCAGCATTTT. The full variable domain, in which reference TRBV19 and TRBJ1-5 provide the parts outside the CDR3, is DGGITQSPKYLFRKEGQNVTLSCEQNLNHDAMYWYRQDPGQGLRLIYYSQIVNDFQKGDIAEGYSVSREKKESFPLTVTSAQKNPTAFYLCASSVYTNQPQHFGDGTRLSIL.

The CDR3 bases are TGTGCCAGCAGCGTAGTCGAGGGGCTCTGGGATGAGCAGTTCTTC. Translation gives CASSVVEGLWDEQFF. The rearrangement uses TRBV9 and TRBJ2-1; perhaps D is TRBD1 or TRBD2 (5 bases each). CDR3 size: 15 residues. CDR1 SGDLS and CDR2 YYNGEE come from the germline V gene. The germline V and J ends were trimmed by 0 bases and 8 bases, with 15 bases remaining between them.

In this sample, this clonotype turned up a few times. The V gene is TRBV9, the J gene TRBJ2-3; the match to TRBD2 covers 7 bases. The CDR3 totals 14 residues. From germline, CDR1 is SGDLS and CDR2 YYNGEE. V lost 4 bases and J lost 1; bases outside the gene matches: 3. This chain's CDR3 is CASSWEGRTDTQYF. CDR3 bases: TGTGCCAGCAGCTGGGAGGGGCGCACAGATACGCAGTATTTT.

This clonotype was detected only a few times. This sequence joins TRBV20-1 and TRBJ2-7; 10 nucleotides agree with TRBD1. The CDR3 is 12 amino acids. V dropped 5 bases and J dropped 4; count of bases not matched to a gene: 2. Germline V CDR1 and CDR2: DFQATT, SNEGSKA (reference sequence). The CDR3 protein is CSARTGGYEQYV. The CDR3 bases are TGCAGTGCTCGGACAGGGGGTTACGAGCAGTACGTC.

The sample holds a few counts of this clonotype. The rearrangement joins TRBV28 to TRBJ2-7; D uncertain. CDR3 length: 14 residues. The V gene lost 6 bases and the J gene lost 3 bases, with 15 bases spanning the gap. Per the germline V gene, CDR1 is MDHEN and CDR2 is SYDVKM. The DNA for the CDR3 is TGTGCCAGCAGCTACCGCCGGGCAGGCTACGAGCAGTACGTC. It yields the protein CASSYRRAGYEQYV.

The chain employs TRBV5-6 and TRBJ2-7; D unresolved. Trimming took 1 base from V and 4 from J, leaving 15 bases between them. The CDR3 totals 15 residues. Per the germline V gene, CDR1 is SGHDT and CDR2 is YYEEEE. CDR3 coding DNA: TGTGCCAGCAGCTTGAAAGGCCTGAGTAGGTACGAGCAGTACTTC. It specifies CASSLKGLSRYEQYF.

V gene TRBV11-2 combines with J gene TRBJ2-7; D gene ambiguous. This CDR3 is 13 amino acids long. V was pared by 0 bases and J by 3 bases, with 6 bases between. Germline assignment: CDR1 SGHAT and CDR2 FQNNGV. This CDR3 is CASSLELLYEQYV. The CDR3 DNA sequence: TGTGCCAGCAGCTTAGAGCTTCTCTACGAGCAGTACGTC.

This chain joins TRBV7-9 and TRBJ1-5; 8 positions match TRBD1. The CDR3 sequence is 15 residues long. Germline-derived CDR1 and CDR2 are SEHNR and FQNEAQ (reference sequence). The junction had 8 bases not matched to a gene; V was cut back by 5 bases and J by 5 bases. The CDR3 sequence is CASSPAGGPDQPQHF. CDR3 in DNA: TGTGCCAGCAGCCCCGCAGGGGGCCCGGATCAGCCCCAGCATTTT.

The chain combines TRBV4-1 with TRBJ2-3, with D uncertain. This CDR3 has 16 residues. With 0 bases removed from V and 2 bases from J, the gap between germline ends came to 12 bases. Per the germline V gene, CDR1 is MGHRA and CDR2 is YSYEKL. CDR3 protein: CASSQDQSYNTDTQYF. Here the CDR3 DNA reads TGCGCCAGCAGCCAAGATCAGAGCTACAACACAGATACGCAGTATTTT.

This clonotype was counted many times. This chain joins TRBV7-2 and TRBJ1-2, with D uncertain. Germline V gene data show CDR1 as SGHTA and CDR2 as FQGNSA. This CDR3 comprises 10 residues. Trimming cost V 3 bases and J 13 bases, with 9 bases left between them. The CDR3 DNA is TGTGCCAGCAGCTTGAACTTAGCCACCTTC. Protein: CASSLNLATF.

This clonotype showed up just a few times. The chain couples TRBV7-8 to TRBJ2-7, with TRBD1 as a possible D gene (6 bases). The length of the CDR3 is 13 residues. Germline CDR1 reads SGHVS; CDR2 reads FQNEAQ. Between the trimmed V and J ends, which lost 7 bases and 3 bases, there was a span of 13 bases. The CDR3 loop reads CASIPGDNYEQYF. The CDR3 DNA is TGTGCCAGCATCCCCGGGGACAACTACGAGCAGTACTTC.

This clonotype was found many times. V is TRBV7-9 and J is TRBJ1-5, with D possibly TRBD1 on 6 matching bases. Germline CDR1 and CDR2: SEHNR and FQNEAQ (reference sequence). Trimming stripped 2 bases from V and 0 bases from J, with 26 bases between. This CDR3 contains 21 residues. DNA for the CDR3: TGTGCCAGCAGCTTAAGTGAGGGAACAGGGACGCTCCGGGATAGCAATCAGCCCCAGCATTTT. Amino acids: CASSLSEGTGTLRDSNQPQHF.

This clonotype was seen a single time. The gene calls are TRBV6-4 and TRBJ1-6, with D tentatively TRBD1 (6 bases). CDR3 length: 20 residues. The V end was cut by 10 bases, the J end by 0 bases, with 28 bases between. Germline-derived CDR1 and CDR2 are MRHNA and SNTAGT. CDR3 nucleotides: TGTGCCACCATCCGGACAGAGGAGATGTATGGACTCTCCTATAATTCACCCCTCCACTTT. This codes for CATIRTEEMYGLSYNSPLHF.